Described below is a single T cell receptor (beta chain) sequence and its context. Method: immunoSEQ multiplex PCR; TCRdb's copy keeps in-frame clones and lacks some. The top ten clones hold about 7% of a sample with 50,000 to 70,000 clones, around nine tenths of them seen once. The sample originates from a study of blood T cell repertoires in COVID-19. V lost 4 bases and J 5 bases, leaving 12 bases between the germline ends. The CDR3 consists of 13 residues. Germline lookup yields CDR1 SGHDT and CDR2 YYEEEE. The chain is built from TRBV5-6 and TRBJ1-2; D is possibly TRBD1 (5 bases). The sample was peripheral blood. The origin of this receptor is a human donor with active COVID-19. The donor label of this sample is uncertain. CDR3 in amino acids: CASSPGPDYGYTF. DNA of the CDR3: TGTGCCAGCAGCCCAGGGCCGGATTATGGCTACACCTTC.